The source of this T cell receptor (beta chain) is a study of T-cell reconstitution after alpha-beta-depleted transplantation in children. This clonotype was seen a few times. Germline CDR1 MGHDK, CDR2 SYGVNS. The V end lost 3 bases, the J end lost 8 bases, and 22 bases lay between the germline ends. The CDR3 has 17 amino acids. Unique molecular identifiers featured in how the TCRbeta library was prepared. Using its own MiXCR run on the PCR reads, TCRdb lists one record per CDR3 protein. Among roughly 200,000 distinct CDR3 sequences listed, less than 8% were seen once. This chain uses TRBV25-1 with TRBJ1-4; no definite D call. Here the sequenced sample was PBMCs from the stem cell graft donor, taken from the stem cell graft. The TCR comes from a human donor who donated a stem cell graft to a child with Wiskott-Aldrich syndrome. The CDR3 reads CASSDFPASIGVEKLFF. The CDR3 coding sequence is TGTGCCAGCAGTGATTTTCCCGCCTCGATTGGGGTCGAAAAACTGTTTTTT.